The 15 T cell receptor beta chains reported below all come from one sample, sequenced in a study of Ad26.COV2.S vaccination and SARS-CoV-2 variants. As to treatment: 15 to 20 received Ad26.COV2.S at low or high dose, single or two shots; about 5 received placebo; per-sample allocation not given. On day 63 after the first injection, vaccine and placebo recipients gave samples. Generated by immunoSEQ multiplex PCR, the TCRdb table keeps only in-frame clones and is missing some. In the table there are 440,000 or so clones, about 90% of which are singletons. This specimen was peripheral blood, taken in a trial of Ad26.COV2.S vaccine versus placebo. Receptor source: a person between 18 and 60 years old who received the Ad26.COV2.S COVID-19 vaccine or a placebo.

The rearrangement joins TRBV15 to TRBJ2-7; a possible D gene is TRBD2 (5 bases). This CDR3 is built from 14 residues. Germline lookup yields CDR1 LNHNV and CDR2 YYDKDF (reference sequence). Deletions cut 2 bases from V and 4 bases from J, with 12 bases between. This CDR3 is CATSRMAGLYEQYF. The CDR3 DNA reads TGTGCCACCAGCAGAATGGCGGGTTTATACGAGCAGTACTTC.

The V call is TRBV28, the J call TRBJ2-1; TRBD2 agrees at 9 bases. V trimming: 3 bases; J trimming: 0 bases; junction bases outside the gene matches: 9. The germline gives CDR1 MDHEN, CDR2 SYDVKM. The CDR3 length is 18 residues. CDR3 region: CASSLGGRALISYNEQFF. The CDR3 nucleotides read TGTGCCAGCAGTTTGGGCGGGAGGGCCCTAATCTCCTACAATGAGCAGTTCTTC. The entire variable domain, with the rest obtained from reference TRBV28 and TRBJ2-1, is as follows: DVKVTQSSRYLVKRTGEKVFLECVQDMDHENMFWYRQDPGLGLRLIYFSYDVKMKEKGDIPEGYSVSREKKERFSLILESASTNQTSMYLCASSLGGRALISYNEQFFGPGTRLTVL.

The chain is built from TRBV28 and TRBJ2-1, with 7 bases lining up with TRBD1. The CDR3 spans 12 residues. The J segment lost 10 bases and the V segment lost 10 bases, leaving 10 bases of the junction unmatched. Germline V lookup: CDR1 MDHEN, CDR2 SYDVKM. The CDR3 DNA reads TGTGCCACCAACCAACAGGGGATAGAGCAGTTCTTC. Translation: CATNQQGIEQFF.

The V gene is TRBV10-3, the J gene TRBJ1-5; maybe TRBD1 (5 bases). CDR1 is ENHRY, CDR2 SYGVKD, per germline. With 8 bases removed from V and 1 base from J, the gap between germline ends came to 21 bases. The CDR3 has 17 residues. The DNA for the CDR3 is TGTGCCATCGGGTGGTGGGGGAATAGAAAGAGCAATCAGCCCCAGCATTTT. Protein: CAIGWWGNRKSNQPQHF.

This chain uses TRBV19 with TRBJ1-6; 7 nucleotides line up with TRBD1. The V and J ends lost 8 bases and 9 bases, in that order; junction bases with no gene match: 10. The CDR3 spans 14 residues. Germline V gene lookup returns CDR1 LNHDA and CDR2 SQIVND (reference sequence). The CDR3 DNA follows: TGTGCCAGTTCGCCTGGGACAGAGAGTTCACCCCTCCACTTT. Translated: CASSPGTESSPLHF.

The chain uses TRBV27 and TRBJ2-1, with D unresolved. From germline, CDR1 is MNHEY and CDR2 SMNVEV (reference sequence). The CDR3 consists of 13 residues. Trimming cost V 2 bases and J 5 bases, with 7 bases left between them. CDR3 sequence reads: CASSLRSHNEQFF. CDR3 DNA sequence: TGTGCCAGCAGTTTACGGTCGCACAATGAGCAGTTCTTC.

This chain uses TRBV19 with TRBJ1-1; 8 positions agree with TRBD1. The CDR3 loop spans 15 amino acids. The V and J ends lost 3 bases and 1 base, in that order; junction bases with no gene match: 4. The germline CDR1 and CDR2 sequences are LNHDA and SQIVND (reference sequence). In nucleotides, the CDR3 is TGTGCCAGTAGTATCGACAGGGGATCGAACACTGAAGCTTTCTTT. Protein product: CASSIDRGSNTEAFF.

This rearrangement joins TRBV6-5 to TRBJ1-1; D remains ambiguous. The V end was cut by 9 bases, the J end by 3 bases, with 14 bases between. The CDR3 contains 13 residues. CDR1 is MNHEY and CDR2 is SVGAGI in the germline V gene. CDR3 loop: CASSRVWDTEAFF. CDR3 sequence (DNA): TGTGCCAGTTCGAGGGTATGGGACACTGAAGCTTTCTTT.

The rearrangement joins TRBV9 to TRBJ1-1; D uncertain. Trimming pared 0 bases from V and 0 bases from J, leaving 9 bases between. CDR1 and CDR2 (germline): SGDLS, YYNGEE. The CDR3 is 15 residues long. CDR3 protein: CASSVDDGMNTEAFF. CDR3 nucleotides: TGTGCCAGCAGCGTAGACGACGGTATGAACACTGAAGCTTTCTTT. The variable domain in full, with the rest retrieved from reference TRBV9 and TRBJ1-1, is DSGVTQTPKHLITATGQRVTLRCSPRSGDLSVYWYQQSLDQGLQFLIQYYNGEERAKGNILERFSAQQFPDLHSELNLSSLELGDSALYFCASSVDDGMNTEAFFGQGTRLTVV.

The chain has TRBV12-5 and TRBJ1-3, with TRBD1 matching 8 bases. Unmatched junction bases numbered 6, after V lost 1 base and J lost 7 bases. This CDR3 has 15 residues. Looked up from germline, CDR1 is LGHNT and CDR2 is FRNRAP. As DNA, the CDR3 is TGTGCTAGTGGTTTGGGGACAGGGCTAGGGAACACCATATATTTT. Its translation is CASGLGTGLGNTIYF.

This clone occurred a few times. The chain joins TRBV6-2 or TRBV6-3 to TRBJ2-1, with D hard to call. CDR3 length: 12 amino acids. V lost 2 bases, J lost 10 bases, and 9 bases lay in between. The germline gives CDR1 MNHEY, CDR2 SVGEGT. CDR3 amino acids: CASSYASREQFF. The CDR3 DNA reads TGTGCCAGCAGTTACGCGTCGAGGGAGCAGTTCTTC.

A single count supports this clone. The V call is TRBV11-2, the J call TRBJ1-2; D gene uncertain. V was clipped by 5 bases and J by 5 bases, with 12 bases between them. Germline V gene sequence: CDR1 SGHAT, CDR2 FQNNGV. The CDR3 is made up of 13 amino acids. This chain's CDR3 is CASSLGPGYGYTF. The CDR3 nucleotides read TGTGCCAGCAGCCTCGGGCCTGGTTATGGCTACACCTTC.

The genes are TRBV6-2 or TRBV6-3 and TRBJ2-6, with 12 positions matching TRBD2. Looked up from germline, CDR1 is MNHEY and CDR2 is SVGEGT. J lost 0 bases, V lost 2 bases, and 5 bases had no gene match. This CDR3 spans 19 amino acids. The CDR3 DNA follows: TGTGCCAGCAGTTACGGGACTAGCGGGCCCTCCTCTGGGGCCAACGTCCTGACTTTC. Its translation: CASSYGTSGPSSGANVLTF.

The chain carries TRBV28 and TRBJ1-1, with a tentative D call TRBD1 (5 bases). V was clipped by 8 bases and J by 0 bases, with 13 bases between them. The CDR3 has 14 amino acids. Per germline, CDR1 MDHEN and CDR2 SYDVKM. The CDR3: CASQMTVMNTEAFF. CDR3 nucleotide sequence: TGTGCCAGCCAGATGACAGTAATGAACACTGAAGCTTTCTTT.

This clone was recorded only once. The chain employs TRBV5-5 and TRBJ1-1, with D possibly TRBD1 on 6 matching bases. This CDR3 region has 15 residues. From germline, CDR1 is SGHKS and CDR2 YYEKEE (reference sequence). The V end was cut by 0 bases, the J end by 1 base, with 10 bases between. The CDR3 bases are TGTGCCAGCAGCTTGGCTGGGGGGGCGAACACTGAAGCTTTCTTT. It codes for CASSLAGGANTEAFF.